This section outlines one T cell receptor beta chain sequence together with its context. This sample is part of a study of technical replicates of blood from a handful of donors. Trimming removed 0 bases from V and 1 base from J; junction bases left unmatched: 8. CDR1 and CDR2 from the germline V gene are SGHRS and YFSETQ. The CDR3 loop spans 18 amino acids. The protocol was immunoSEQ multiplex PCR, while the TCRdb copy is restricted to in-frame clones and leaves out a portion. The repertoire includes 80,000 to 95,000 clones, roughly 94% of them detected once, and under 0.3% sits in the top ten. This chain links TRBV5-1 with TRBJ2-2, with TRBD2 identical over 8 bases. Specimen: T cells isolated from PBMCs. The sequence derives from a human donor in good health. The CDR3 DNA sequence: TGCGCCAGCAGCTTGGCACGGGGGGGAGATATGAACACCGGGGAGCTGTTTTTT. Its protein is CASSLARGGDMNTGELFF.